This TCR beta chain was found in a study of low-dose radiotherapy and immunotherapy resistance in tumors. Germline CDR1 and CDR2: MNHEY and SMNVEV (reference sequence). The CDR3 spans 15 residues. V was clipped by 6 bases and J by 6 bases; unmatched bases: 7. This clonotype has a count of ten or more. Time point noted: after trial treatment. Treatment given: LDRT plus nivolumab, ipilimumab, low-dose cyclophosphamide and aspirin (RACIN trial). The authors amplified TCRs for about 20 PCR cycles with a constant-region primer and a V-primer adapter. Via MiXCR, TCRdb re-called the reads, giving one row per CDR3 protein. Of some 52,000 distinct CDR3 sequences listed, roughly 31% are singletons.

The receptor was isolated from a male donor with rectosigmoid adenocarcinoma. The sequenced sample was PBMCs, obtained after low-dose radiotherapy plus immunotherapy. The rearrangement uses TRBV27 and TRBJ1-6; 8 nucleotides align to TRBD1. CDR3: CASRVSQGVNSPLHF. CDR3 DNA: TGTGCCAGCAGGGTATCACAGGGGGTTAATTCACCCCTCCACTTT.